Listed below are T cell receptor beta chains from one sample, sequenced in a study of PD-1 blockade in classical Hodgkin lymphoma. Here immunoSEQ multiplex PCR was the method, and the copy in TCRdb shows in-frame clones only, minus some. There are just under 10,000 clones in the sample; 74% occur only once, and 10% lies in the top ten. The sequences come from CD8+ T cells from blood, collected before the fourth cycle of nivolumab. The receptors stem from a human donor with classical Hodgkin lymphoma. Both conserved end residues are part of each CDR3. A D gene is named only where the DNA matches it firmly. Rows give clone size only sometimes, using once, few, many, or a class for an expanded clone.

>TRBV11-1|TRBJ2-3|TRBD1|15|.
CASSYYDRGTDTQYF
TGTGCCAGCAGCTATTACGACAGGGGCACAGATACGCAGTATTTT
>TRBV6-5|TRBJ2-7|TRBD2|15|.
CASSYSSSGGYEQYF
TGTGCCAGCAGTTACTCGAGCAGCGGGGGGTACGAGCAGTACTTC
>TRBV4-3|TRBJ2-7|TRBD1|15|.
CASSQTGTGIYEQYF
TGCGCCAGCAGCCAAACCGGGACAGGGATCTACGAGCAGTACTTC
>TRBV30|TRBJ1-3|.|13|.
CAWSRGSGNTIYF
TGTGCCTGGAGTCGGGGCTCTGGAAACACCATATATTTT
>TRBV4-1|TRBJ2-5|.|13|.
CASSQVTQETQYF
TGCGCCAGCAGCCAAGTAACCCAAGAGACCCAGTACTTC
>TRBV7-9|TRBJ2-1|.|16|.
CASSLAGRSSYNEQFF
TGTGCCAGCAGCTTAGCGGGACGGAGCTCCTACAATGAGCAGTTCTTC
>TRBV9|TRBJ1-4|.|14|.
CASSGGLDGEKLFF
TGTGCCAGCAGCGGGGGGCTGGATGGTGAAAAACTGTTTTTT
>TRBV7-9|TRBJ1-5|.|15|.
CASSLGRGSNQPQHF
TGTGCCAGCAGCTTAGGCCGGGGAAGCAATCAGCCCCAGCATTTT
>TRBV2|TRBJ2-1|TRBD2|16|.
CASSEALGLATNEQFF
TGTGCCAGCAGTGAAGCACTCGGACTAGCCACTAATGAGCAGTTCTTC
>TRBV11-3|TRBJ2-7|.|16|.
CASRLGTGTFSYEQYF
TGTGCCAGCAGACTAGGCACCGGGACATTCTCCTACGAGCAGTACTTC
>TRBV28|TRBJ1-1|.|13|medium-sized
CASRPGEGTEAFF
TGTGCCAGCCGACCTGGGGAGGGGACTGAAGCTTTCTTT
>TRBV28|TRBJ1-3|.|12|.
CASSPIGHTIYF
TGTGCCAGCAGTCCGATTGGGCACACCATATATTTT
>TRBV15|TRBJ1-2|.|15|.
CATSRGDGGNYGYTF
TGTGCCACCAGCAGAGGGGACGGAGGGAACTATGGCTACACCTTC
>TRBV7-9|TRBJ2-2|.|15|.
CASSFTVSNTGELFF
TGTGCCAGCAGCTTCACGGTGAGCAACACCGGGGAGCTGTTTTTT
>TRBV2|TRBJ2-3|TRBD1|16|.
CASSPGYRQGGDTQYF
TGTGCCAGCAGTCCCGGCTACAGACAGGGCGGAGATACGCAGTATTTT
>TRBV29-1|TRBJ2-7|.|13|.
CSVGGWHPYEQYF
TGCAGCGTTGGGGGATGGCACCCCTACGAGCAGTACTTC
>TRBV9|TRBJ1-1|.|13|.
CASNPSGNTEAFF
TGTGCCAGCAACCCCTCCGGGAACACTGAAGCTTTCTTT
>TRBV9|TRBJ2-1|.|12|.
CASSGQGNEQFF
TGTGCCAGCAGCGGGCAGGGTAATGAGCAGTTCTTC
>TRBV7-9|TRBJ1-5|TRBD1|15|few
CASSQWTGVGQPQHF
TGTGCCAGCAGCCAATGGACAGGGGTAGGTCAGCCCCAGCATTTT
>TRBV11-2|TRBJ2-1|.|11|.
CATGGAGEQFF
TGTGCCACCGGGGGAGCGGGTGAGCAGTTCTTC
>TRBV2|TRBJ2-2|TRBD1|16|.
CASSEVGQSDTGELFF
TGTGCCAGCAGTGAAGTGGGACAGTCTGACACCGGGGAGCTGTTTTTT
>TRBV9|TRBJ1-2|.|15|.
CASSVGRNNREGYTF
TGTGCCAGCAGCGTAGGACGAAATAACCGGGAGGGCTACACCTTC
>TRBV18|TRBJ2-2|TRBD1|15|.
CASSPNDRDTGELFF
TGTGCCAGCTCACCAAACGACAGGGACACCGGGGAGCTGTTTTTT
>TRBV7-9|TRBJ1-1|.|16|large
CASSWEGGPLNTEAFF
TGTGCCAGCAGCTGGGAAGGCGGGCCGCTGAACACTGAAGCTTTCTTT
>TRBV6-6|TRBJ1-1|.|13|.
CASSWGDFTEAFF
TGTGCCAGCAGTTGGGGGGACTTCACTGAAGCTTTCTTT
>TRBV5-1|TRBJ2-1|.|15|.
CASSPDSIIYNEQFF
TGCGCCAGCAGCCCGGACTCAATCATCTACAATGAGCAGTTCTTC
>TRBV7-2|TRBJ1-5|.|15|.
CASSFGRGARQPQHF
TGTGCCAGCAGCTTCGGGAGGGGGGCCCGGCAGCCCCAGCATTTT
>TRBV10-3|TRBJ2-4|TRBD2|17|.
CAISESSGGAAKNIQYF
TGTGCCATCAGTGAGTCGAGCGGGGGGGCCGCCAAAAACATTCAGTACTTC
>TRBV30|TRBJ2-7|.|13|.
CAWSVERAGEQYF
TGTGCCTGGAGTGTAGAACGGGCAGGCGAGCAGTACTTC